Each of the 16 T cell receptor beta chains below was sequenced from the same sample in a study of beta chain features in type 1 diabetes. For these receptors, no antigen is known. Overall study findings and caveats: Shortening that was moderate but significant affected the TCRB CDR3s of Type 1 diabetes patients in all four CD4+ subsets.

Sequenced material consisted of expressed TCRB transcripts (all of the isolated RNA was reverse transcribed). TCRdb keeps only in-frame clones here, not all; method: immunoSEQ multiplex PCR. The sample yields around 41,000 clones, approximately 70% seen once. Sequencing was carried out using Tregs from blood. The source of these receptors is a man younger than 40 with type 1 diabetes. Some clones in this sample may be carry-over from other donors' samples.

This clone has just one count. V is TRBV10-3 and J is TRBJ1-5, with 9 bases matching TRBD1. With 0 bases clipped from V and 4 bases from J, the junction kept 7 bases outside the gene matches. The CDR3 is 17 residues long. Germline CDR1 is ENHRY and CDR2 is SYGVKD. CDR3 nucleotides: TGTGCCATCAGTGAGTCGAGCACAGACAGGGGGAATCAGCCCCAGCATTTT. Translation gives CAISESSTDRGNQPQHF.

This clone was seen just once. This chain links TRBV30 with TRBJ2-7; 10 bases line up with TRBD1. Germline V gene sequence: CDR1 GTSNPN, CDR2 SVGIG (reference sequence). V lost 4 bases and J lost 6; bases outside the gene matches: 6. CDR3 size: 13 residues. CDR3 sequence reads: CAWTGTGVAEQYF. The DNA for the CDR3 is TGTGCCTGGACCGGGACAGGGGTTGCCGAGCAGTACTTC.

The chain is built from TRBV7-9 and TRBJ2-2; D perhaps matches TRBD2 (5 bases). The CDR3 has 12 amino acids. V was trimmed by 6 bases and J by 5 bases, leaving 7 bases between them. Looked up from germline, CDR1 is SEHNR and CDR2 is FQNEAQ (reference sequence). The CDR3 protein is CASSRRTGELFF. CDR3 bases: TGTGCCAGCAGTAGGAGGACCGGGGAGCTGTTTTTT.

The chain links TRBV11-2 to TRBJ1-6; the match to TRBD1 covers 8 bases. The CDR3 has 14 amino acids. The germline gives CDR1 SGHAT, CDR2 FQNNGV. With 5 bases clipped from V and 8 bases from J, the junction kept 5 bases outside the gene matches. The CDR3: CASSLGQGYSPLHF. CDR3 nucleotides: TGTGCCAGCAGCCTCGGACAGGGTTATTCACCCCTCCACTTT.

This chain connects TRBV19 to TRBJ1-5, with 7 bases fitting TRBD1. Germline V gene lookup returns CDR1 LNHDA and CDR2 SQIVND (reference sequence). The V segment lost 7 bases and the J segment 9 bases; nucleotides outside the gene matches: 15. CDR3 length: 15 residues. The chain's CDR3 is CASIRAGGSLGPQHF. CDR3 DNA sequence: TGTGCCAGTATCAGGGCAGGGGGTAGTCTCGGGCCCCAGCATTTT.

In this sample, this clone turned up a few times. This chain joins TRBV2 and TRBJ2-2; 7 bases are shared with TRBD2. Per germline, CDR1 SNHLY and CDR2 FYNNEI. Losses at the gene ends were 6 bases for V and 7 bases for J; bases not matched to a gene: 11. This CDR3 is 15 amino acids long. CDR3 sequence (DNA): TGTGCCAGCAGGAGACTAGCCGGGGACGTCGGGGAGCTGTTTTTT. This codes for CASRRLAGDVGELFF.

This clone was detected only a few times. The chain is built from TRBV6-6 and TRBJ1-5, with a weak D call TRBD1 (6 bases). There are 14 residues in the CDR3. Germline V gene data show CDR1 as MNHNY and CDR2 as SVGAGI (reference sequence). V lost 6 bases and J 6 bases, leaving 15 bases between the germline ends. The chain's CDR3 is CASRPRGSAQPQHF. The CDR3 region has the DNA TGTGCCAGCAGGCCCAGGGGCTCGGCTCAGCCCCAGCATTTT.

This rearrangement joins TRBV7-2 to TRBJ2-7; 8 bases fit TRBD1. With V trimmed by 5 bases and J by 5 bases, 11 bases remained unmatched. Germline V gives CDR1 SGHTA, CDR2 FQGNSA. This CDR3 comprises 15 residues. CDR3 in amino acids: CASSHYLTGVDEQYF. The CDR3 DNA reads TGTGCCAGCAGCCACTACCTGACAGGGGTCGACGAGCAGTACTTC.

The chain combines TRBV7-2 with TRBJ1-5, with 8 nucleotides matching TRBD1. V lost 5 bases to trimming and J lost 1 base; unmatched junction nucleotides: 4. The CDR3 is 15 residues long. Per germline, CDR1 SGHTA and CDR2 FQGNSA. CDR3 in amino acids: CASSPGGSSNQPQHF. Written as DNA, the CDR3 is TGTGCCAGCAGCCCAGGGGGCTCAAGCAATCAGCCCCAGCATTTT.

The chain couples TRBV18 to TRBJ2-1; possibly TRBD2 for D (7 bases). CDR1 is KGHSH, CDR2 LQKENI, per germline. Deletions cut 0 bases from V and 6 bases from J, with 15 bases between. The CDR3 runs 16 residues. CDR3 nucleotide sequence: TGTGCCAGCTCACCACCGTCCGCGGGGGCCCTCAATGAGCAGTTCTTC. This encodes CASSPPSAGALNEQFF.

This clone was seen a handful of times. The same CDR3 can be traced to other DNA sequences in this sample. V gene TRBV6-5 combines with J gene TRBJ1-2; tentative D call: TRBD1 (5 bases). Trimming cost V 2 bases and J 4 bases, with 11 bases left between them. The CDR3 contains 14 residues. Looked up from germline, CDR1 is MNHEY and CDR2 is SVGAGI. CDR3 protein: CASSYRGVGYGYTF. The CDR3 bases are TGTGCCAGCAGTTACAGGGGCGTCGGCTATGGCTACACCTTC.

This clone has a handful of counts. The CDR3 loop reads CASRRGGQPQHF. Here the CDR3 DNA reads TGTGCCAGCAGAAGGGGCGGTCAGCCCCAGCATTTT. The chain carries TRBV6-1 and TRBJ1-5; a weak D match, TRBD1 (5 bases). The CDR3 runs to 12 residues. Germline V gene data show CDR1 as MNHNS and CDR2 as SASEGT. V lost 6 bases and J lost 6, with 9 bases in between.

The chain links TRBV30 to TRBJ1-1; D call uncertain. CDR1 is GTSNPN, CDR2 SVGIG, per germline (reference sequence). The CDR3 spans 14 residues. V was shortened by 3 bases and J by 3 bases, with 14 bases between the two germline ends. For the CDR3, the DNA is TGTGCCTGGAGACTCCCGGGGATCGACACTGAAGCTTTCTTT. Translating it yields CAWRLPGIDTEAFF.

The chain recombines TRBV2 with TRBJ1-2; 9 bases are shared with TRBD1. The germline gives CDR1 SNHLY, CDR2 FYNNEI. With V trimmed by 11 bases and J by 5 bases, 6 bases remained unmatched. The CDR3 loop spans 12 amino acids. The CDR3 loop reads CAGRTGAYGYTF. Written as DNA, the CDR3 is TGTGCCGGACGGACAGGGGCTTATGGCTACACCTTC.

V gene TRBV4-2 combines with J gene TRBJ1-2; 7 bases map to TRBD1. The junction had 9 bases not matched to a gene; V was cut back by 0 bases and J by 8 bases. The length of the CDR3 is 15 residues. Looked up from germline, CDR1 is LGHNA and CDR2 is YNFKEQ. In DNA form, the CDR3 reads TGTGCCAGCAGCCAAGATCTTCCAGGGGGAAGGGGCTACACCTTC. Translated: CASSQDLPGGRGYTF.

The CDR3 DNA is TGTGCCAGCAGTCTCGGGGGCACAGATACGCAGTATTTT. It translates to CASSLGGTDTQYF. The V call is TRBV7-3, the J call TRBJ2-3; possibly TRBD2 for D (5 bases). CDR3 length: 13 residues. The germline CDR1 and CDR2 sequences are SGHTA and FQGTGA. Trimming cost V 6 bases and J 1 base, with 8 bases left between them.